Included here is one TCR beta chain sequence, with context. Antigen: not known. Only in-frame clones appear in the TCRdb table, and some are missing; sequencing was by immunoSEQ multiplex PCR. The sample consists of fewer than 40,000 clones, more than 75% of them appearing once. This entry comes from a study of T cells in narcolepsy. Whole-study results and caveats: No autoreactive T cell clone sequences appeared in some memory CD4+ repertoires. Comparing one patient's CSF and blood CD4+ clonotypes highlighted HCRT- and TRIB2-specific autoreactive clonotypes. Healthy controls reportedly lacked the autoreactive clonotypes serially found in patients' blood.

CDR1 and CDR2 (germline): LNHDA, SQIVND (reference sequence). J was trimmed by 2 bases and V by 5 bases; bases with no gene match: 7. This CDR3 is 16 amino acids long. The clonotype was recovered from a human donor with narcolepsy. The sample taken for sequencing was CD45RA- memory CD4+ T cells from PBMCs. The chain combines TRBV19 with TRBJ2-1, with 9 bases identical to TRBD1. This CDR3 reads CASSPTGGGPYNEQFF. In DNA, the CDR3 is TGTGCCAGTAGTCCCACAGGGGGCGGTCCCTACAATGAGCAGTTCTTC.